This record concerns one T cell receptor (beta chain) sequence. CDR3 size: 16 residues. This sample is drawn from a study of cytomegalovirus exposure and HLA in healthy donors. Vbeta (60) and Jbeta (13) primers were used in the PCR. Method: immunoSEQ multiplex PCR; TCRdb's copy keeps in-frame clones and lacks some. This table has about 200,000 clones, approximately 80% appearing once. Each donor was nominally healthy when sampled (though unrecorded immune exposures were likely). The TCR originated in a woman under 40 in good health and CMV-seronegative. The chain uses TRBV21-1 and TRBJ2-1; no DNA check was done on the table's D call, TRBD1. TRBV21-1 is a documented pseudogene. The source material was PBMCs. CDR3 DNA sequence: TGTGCCAGCAGCACGACCAAGGACAGGGTGTACAATGAGCAGTTCTTC. This translates into CASSTTKDRVYNEQFF.